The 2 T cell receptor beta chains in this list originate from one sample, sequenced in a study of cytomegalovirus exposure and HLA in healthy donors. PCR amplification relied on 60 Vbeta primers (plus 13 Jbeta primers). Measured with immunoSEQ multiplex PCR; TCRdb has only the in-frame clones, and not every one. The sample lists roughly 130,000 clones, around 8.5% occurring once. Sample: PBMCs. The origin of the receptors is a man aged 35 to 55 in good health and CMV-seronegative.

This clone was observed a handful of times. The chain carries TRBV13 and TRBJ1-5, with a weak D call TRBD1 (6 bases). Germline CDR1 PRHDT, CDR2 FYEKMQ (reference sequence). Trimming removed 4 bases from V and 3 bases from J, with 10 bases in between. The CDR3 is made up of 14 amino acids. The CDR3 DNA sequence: TGTGCCAGCAGCTCCAGACAGGACAATCAGCCCCAGCATTTT. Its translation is CASSSRQDNQPQHF.

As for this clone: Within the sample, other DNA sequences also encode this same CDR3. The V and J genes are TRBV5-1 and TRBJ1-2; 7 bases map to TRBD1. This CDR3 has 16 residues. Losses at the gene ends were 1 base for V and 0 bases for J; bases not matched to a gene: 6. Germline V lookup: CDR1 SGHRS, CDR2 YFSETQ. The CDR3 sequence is CASSLTPDRTNYGYTF. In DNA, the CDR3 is TGCGCCAGCAGCTTGACCCCGGACAGGACTAACTATGGCTACACCTTC.